This entry lists 24 T cell receptor beta chains sequenced from one sample in a study of radiotherapy plus CTLA-4 blockade in lung cancer (dated 2018 in TCRdb). The receptor library was made with the immunoSEQ multiplex PCR assay. TCRdb took over this immuneACCESS table, retaining in-frame rearrangements with V and J assigned. Such tables are incomplete; in checked studies, under half of the missing clones stem from an unresolved V gene, and the remainder is unexplained. In this sample the table shows some 94,000 clones, about four fifths of which occur a single time. The top ten hold roughly 23% of the sample. Sequencing was performed on peripheral blood, taken from a patient treated with radiotherapy plus ipilimumab. These receptors originate from a human donor with non-small cell lung cancer that progressed on radiotherapy plus ipilimumab.

The rearrangement joins TRBV27 to TRBJ1-1, with a possible D match to TRBD1 (5 bases). CDR1 and CDR2 from the germline V gene are MNHEY and SMNVEV (reference sequence). V was pared by 3 bases and J by 3 bases, with 11 bases between. The CDR3 length is 14 residues. This chain's CDR3 is CASSFWGRDTEAFF. In DNA form, the CDR3 reads TGTGCCAGCAGTTTTTGGGGGAGGGACACTGAAGCTTTCTTT.

This chain's CDR3 is CAWSVLVGLAAHEQYF. The CDR3 nucleotides are TGTGCCTGGAGTGTATTAGTGGGGCTAGCGGCTCACGAGCAGTACTTC. The genes are TRBV30 and TRBJ2-7; the match to TRBD2 covers 7 bases. This CDR3 comprises 16 residues. Germline V gene lookup returns CDR1 GTSNPN and CDR2 SVGIG (reference sequence). J was trimmed by 5 bases and V by 0 bases; bases with no gene match: 13.

The V gene is TRBV21-1, the J gene TRBJ2-2; the DNA was not compared with TRBD2, the D call given in the table. TRBV21-1 counts as a pseudogene. There are 16 residues in the CDR3. Here the CDR3 reads CASSSPVVACTGELFF. The CDR3 region has the DNA TGTGCCAGCAGCTCTCCTGTGGTAGCGTGCACCGGGGAGCTGTTTTTT.

The chain combines TRBV5-6 with TRBJ1-4; TRBD1 matches 7 bases. Looked up from germline, CDR1 is SGHDT and CDR2 is YYEEEE. The CDR3 runs 15 residues. V shed 2 bases and J 5 bases; nucleotides not matched to a gene: 6. The CDR3 loop is CASSLAVTGNEKLFF. Written as DNA, the CDR3 is TGTGCCAGCAGCTTAGCCGTGACAGGGAATGAAAAACTGTTTTTT.

The chain joins TRBV11-2 to TRBJ1-4; 7 bases are shared with TRBD1. The CDR3 runs to 17 residues. Germline loops: CDR1 SGHAT, CDR2 FQNNGV. Trimming cost V 1 base and J 0 bases; bases outside gene matches: 5. In nucleotides, the CDR3 is TGTGCCAGCAGCTTAGTAGGGGGCCCGACAACTAATGAAAAACTGTTTTTT. Translated: CASSLVGGPTTNEKLFF.

The gene calls are TRBV19 and TRBJ1-5; 7 positions agree with TRBD1. The germline gives CDR1 LNHDA, CDR2 SQIVND (reference sequence). This CDR3 is 13 amino acids long. V lost 7 bases and J lost 5; bases outside the gene matches: 5. CDR3 residues: CASTAGTDQPQHF. The CDR3 bases are TGTGCCAGTACCGCCGGGACAGATCAGCCCCAGCATTTT.

The chain has TRBV18 and TRBJ2-5, with D perhaps matching TRBD1 (5 bases). CDR1 and CDR2 from the germline V gene are KGHSH and LQKENI. This CDR3 region has 15 residues. Deletions cut 3 bases from V and 1 base from J, with 12 bases between. The CDR3: CASSPDDSFQETQYF. The CDR3 nucleotides read TGTGCCAGCTCACCCGACGACAGCTTCCAAGAGACCCAGTACTTC.

The genes are TRBV5-1 and TRBJ1-1; no definite D call. CDR1 is SGHRS and CDR2 is YFSETQ in the germline V gene. The CDR3 spans 14 residues. Trimming removed 1 base from V and 0 bases from J, with 7 bases in between. The CDR3 spells CASSLSTVNTEAFF. The CDR3 DNA follows: TGCGCCAGCAGCTTGTCCACTGTGAACACTGAAGCTTTCTTT.

The rearrangement links TRBV5-1 to TRBJ2-5, with 11 bases fitting TRBD2. TRBJ2-7 matches the DNA end more closely, so the J call is doubtful. The V gene's germline CDR1 is SGHRS and CDR2 YFSETQ. This CDR3 contains 16 residues. The CDR3, as DNA: TGCGCCAGCAGCTTGGGACTAGCGGGACCCAGCTACGAGCAGTACTTC. It encodes CASSLGLAGPSYEQYF.

V usage is TRBV10-3 and J usage is TRBJ2-4, with 12 bases identical to TRBD2. Germline CDR1 and CDR2: ENHRY and SYGVKD. The CDR3 is 16 residues long. V lost 3 bases, J lost 8 bases, and 8 bases stayed unmatched. The CDR3 nucleotides are TGTGCCATCAGTGACCGCGGACTAGCGGGAAACCACATTCAGTACTTC. Translation gives CAISDRGLAGNHIQYF.

This clone was recorded a few times. This chain joins TRBV4-1 and TRBJ2-1; D may correspond to TRBD1 or TRBD2 (5 bases each). The V end lost 1 base, the J end lost 4 bases, and 11 bases lay between the germline ends. This CDR3 contains 15 residues. Germline values: CDR1 MGHRA, CDR2 YSYEKL. Here the CDR3 DNA reads TGCGCCAGCAGCCAAGGAGGGACGGCTTACAATGAGCAGTTCTTC. Protein product: CASSQGGTAYNEQFF.

The genes are TRBV28 and TRBJ2-6; D unclear. The CDR3 is 16 residues long. V was shortened by 2 bases and J by 0 bases, with 8 bases between the two germline ends. CDR1 is MDHEN, CDR2 SYDVKM, per germline. CDR3 in amino acids: CASSLHVGSGANVLTF. The CDR3 nucleotides are TGTGCCAGCAGTTTACATGTTGGCTCTGGGGCCAACGTCCTGACTTTC.

The V call is TRBV5-4, the J call TRBJ2-2, with 7 bases that match TRBD1. Losses at the gene ends were 3 bases for V and 3 bases for J; bases not matched to a gene: 8. This CDR3 contains 16 residues. Germline V gene sequence: CDR1 SGHNT, CDR2 YYREEE (reference sequence). CDR3 in amino acids: CASSSPGQKYTGELFF. The CDR3 region has the DNA TGTGCCAGCAGCTCCCCGGGACAGAAGTACACCGGGGAGCTGTTTTTT. The whole variable domain, filled in from reference TRBV5-4 and TRBJ2-2, reads ETGVTQSPTHLIKTRGQQVTLRCSSQSGHNTVSWYQQALGQGPQFIFQYYREEENGRGNFPPRFSGLQFPNYSSELNVNALELDDSALYLCASSSPGQKYTGELFFGEGSRLTVL.

V gene TRBV6-5 combines with J gene TRBJ1-2, with a possible D match to TRBD1 (5 bases). Germline assignment: CDR1 MNHEY and CDR2 SVGAGI. V lost 2 bases and J 2 bases, leaving 6 bases between the germline ends. CDR3 length: 13 amino acids. CDR3 sequence (DNA): TGTGCCAGCAGTTACGGGGGAAACTATGGCTACACCTTC. Its protein is CASSYGGNYGYTF.

V usage is TRBV28 and J usage is TRBJ1-5, with D tentatively TRBD1 (5 bases). Germline CDR1 reads MDHEN; CDR2 reads SYDVKM. Trimming cost V 1 base and J 1 base, with 26 bases left between them. The CDR3 spans 21 residues. The CDR3 reads CASSLFEFSTLRVESNQPQHF. The CDR3 DNA is TGTGCCAGCAGTTTATTCGAATTCTCTACTCTCAGGGTCGAAAGCAATCAGCCCCAGCATTTT.

The J gene is TRBJ1-5, the V gene TRBV5-1; D possibly corresponds to TRBD1 (5 bases). CDR1 is SGHRS, CDR2 YFSETQ, per germline. The CDR3 contains 13 residues. Trimming took 4 bases from V and 4 from J, leaving 9 bases between them. The CDR3 DNA is TGCGCCAGCAGCCCCGAGGGGAATCAGCCCCAGCATTTT. Its protein product is CASSPEGNQPQHF.

The genes are TRBV5-1 and TRBJ2-7; D is perhaps TRBD1 or TRBD2 (5 bases each). V was clipped by 0 bases and J by 5 bases, with 12 bases between them. The CDR3 length is 14 residues. Germline values: CDR1 SGHRS, CDR2 YFSETQ. The CDR3 loop is CASSLGAGSNEQYV. The DNA of the CDR3 is TGCGCCAGCAGCTTGGGGGCAGGGAGTAACGAGCAGTACGTC.

The CDR3 bases are TGTGCCAGCCGACTAGCGGGAAAATACGAGCAGTACTTC. Its protein is CASRLAGKYEQYF. The V gene is TRBV14, the J gene TRBJ2-7; 11 nucleotides line up with TRBD2. Germline V lookup: CDR1 SGHDN, CDR2 FVKESK. The length of the CDR3 is 13 residues. The junction had 4 bases not matched to a gene; V was cut back by 8 bases and J by 4 bases.

This chain connects TRBV7-9 to TRBJ2-5; the D is unclear. The J call is doubtful: the DNA matches TRBJ2-7 better. This CDR3 is built from 11 residues. In germline, CDR1 is SEHNR, CDR2 FQNEAQ (reference sequence). The CDR3 DNA sequence: TGTGCCAGCAGCCTCACGAACGAGCAGTACTTC. It codes for CASSLTNEQYF.

The chain uses TRBV6-5 and TRBJ1-2; a weak D match, TRBD1 (5 bases). The ends were cut back, 5 bases at V and 8 bases at J, with 15 bases in the middle. This CDR3 is built from 13 residues. CDR1 is MNHEY and CDR2 is SVGAGI in the germline V gene. CDR3: CASSPGGPRGYTF. The DNA for the CDR3 is TGTGCCAGCAGTCCCGGGGGTCCCCGGGGCTACACCTTC.

The rearrangement uses TRBV28 and TRBJ2-6; TRBD2 is a possible D gene (6 bases). The germline V gene encodes CDR1 MDHEN and CDR2 SYDVKM. With 4 bases removed from V and 6 bases from J, the gap between germline ends came to 7 bases. There are 13 residues in the CDR3. CDR3 amino acids: CASSSGVANVLTF. The CDR3 DNA is TGTGCCAGCAGTTCGGGGGTGGCCAACGTCCTGACTTTC.

The V gene is TRBV4-2, the J gene TRBJ2-7; 9 positions agree with TRBD2. The CDR3 runs to 15 residues. Germline V gene sequence: CDR1 LGHNA, CDR2 YNFKEQ. J gave up 0 bases and V 0 bases, and 0 bases lay outside the gene matches. CDR3 region: CASSQDSGSSYEQYF. The CDR3 coding sequence is TGTGCCAGCAGCCAAGATAGCGGGAGCTCCTACGAGCAGTACTTC.

The chain employs TRBV28 and TRBJ1-4, with D uncertain. This CDR3 spans 16 amino acids. V lost 2 bases to trimming and J lost 0 bases, with 10 bases between them. CDR1 is MDHEN, CDR2 SYDVKM, per germline. The CDR3 reads CASSLMWRATNEKLFF. The CDR3 DNA reads TGTGCCAGCAGTTTAATGTGGCGGGCAACTAATGAAAAACTGTTTTTT. The entire variable domain, with the rest obtained from reference TRBV28 and TRBJ1-4, is as follows: DVKVTQSSRYLVKRTGEKVFLECVQDMDHENMFWYRQDPGLGLRLIYFSYDVKMKEKGDIPEGYSVSREKKERFSLILESASTNQTSMYLCASSLMWRATNEKLFFGSGTQLSVL.

The J gene is TRBJ1-4, the V gene TRBV5-1, with D possibly TRBD1 on 5 matching bases. The CDR3 has 15 amino acids. Trimming cost V 0 bases and J 8 bases, with 14 bases left between them. Germline assignment: CDR1 SGHRS and CDR2 YFSETQ. DNA of the CDR3: TGCGCCAGCAGCTTGGTCGGTCAGGGTGACGAAAAACTGTTTTTT. It encodes CASSLVGQGDEKLFF.